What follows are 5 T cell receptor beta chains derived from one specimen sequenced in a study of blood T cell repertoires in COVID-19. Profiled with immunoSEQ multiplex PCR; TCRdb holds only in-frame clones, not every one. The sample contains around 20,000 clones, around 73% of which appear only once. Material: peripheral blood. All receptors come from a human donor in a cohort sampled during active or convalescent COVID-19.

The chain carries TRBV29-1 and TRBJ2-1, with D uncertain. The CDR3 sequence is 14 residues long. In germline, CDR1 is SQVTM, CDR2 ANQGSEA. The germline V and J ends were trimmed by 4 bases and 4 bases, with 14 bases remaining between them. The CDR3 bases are TGCAGCGTTGTGTTTCTTGCTAGATACAATGAGCAGTTCTTC. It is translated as CSVVFLARYNEQFF.

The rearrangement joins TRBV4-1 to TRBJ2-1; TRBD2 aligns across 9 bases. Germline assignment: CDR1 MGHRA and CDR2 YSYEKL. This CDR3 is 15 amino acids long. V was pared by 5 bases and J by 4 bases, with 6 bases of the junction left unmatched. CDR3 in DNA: TGCGCCAGCAGCGCCGGACTAGCGCCGTACAATGAGCAGTTCTTC. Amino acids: CASSAGLAPYNEQFF.

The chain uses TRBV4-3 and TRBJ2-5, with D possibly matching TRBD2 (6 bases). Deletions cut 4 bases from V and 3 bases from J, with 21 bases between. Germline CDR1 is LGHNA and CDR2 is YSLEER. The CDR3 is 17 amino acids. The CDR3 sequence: CASSRESSGSIKETQYF. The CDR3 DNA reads TGCGCCAGCAGCCGAGAAAGTAGCGGATCTATAAAAGAGACCCAGTACTTC.

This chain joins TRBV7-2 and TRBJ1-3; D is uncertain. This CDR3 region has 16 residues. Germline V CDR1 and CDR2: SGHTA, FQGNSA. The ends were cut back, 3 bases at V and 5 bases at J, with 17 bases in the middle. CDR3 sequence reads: CASSFSGGNRRNTIYF. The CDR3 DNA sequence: TGTGCCAGCAGCTTCAGCGGCGGAAATCGAAGAAACACCATATATTTT.

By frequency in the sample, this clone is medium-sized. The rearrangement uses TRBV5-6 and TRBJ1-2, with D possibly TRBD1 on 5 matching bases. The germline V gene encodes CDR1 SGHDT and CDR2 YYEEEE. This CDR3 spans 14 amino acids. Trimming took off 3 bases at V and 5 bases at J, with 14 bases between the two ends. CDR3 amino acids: CASSYLDKGYGYTF. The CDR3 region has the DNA TGTGCCAGCAGCTACTTGGACAAGGGATATGGCTACACCTTC.